This T cell receptor beta chain was profiled in a study of regulatory T cells in long-lasting Graves disease. Sample time point: newly diagnosed GD, antithyroid drugs for less than 3 months. PBMC RNA was the source of the TCR library. Trimming took 0 bases from V and 0 from J; bases not matched to a gene: 4. Germline V gene sequence: CDR1 LGHDT, CDR2 YNNKEL (reference sequence). The CDR3 loop spans 16 amino acids. Both iRepertoire HTBI primers and Arm-PCR of CDR3 regions were used to build the TCR beta libraries. Original processing methods: Segment identification across samples yielded 60 to 80 TRBV and about 14 TRBJ segments. Each CDR3 protein is one row after TCRdb ran MiXCR on the multiplex PCR reads. TCRdb's processing, not the authors' own work, is the source of the V and J calls. The sample has 600,000 to 650,000 distinct CDR3 sequences, roughly 15% seen once; the top ten hold about 17%. General study points: Whereas roughly 1,000 public clonotypes were shared by new patients, persistent patients shared more, at some 3,000.

This clonotype showed up many times. Its matching antigen is unknown. These data were likewise used in another study, on T cells in Graves' hyperthyroidism and ophthalmopathy. From that study: Diagnoses rested on clinical symptoms, serum thyroxine and TRAb, thyroid ultrasound and orbital computed tomography.

The chain joins TRBV3-1 to TRBJ2-7; 8 bases fit TRBD1. The source is a woman aged 30 to 39 with Graves disease. Specimen: peripheral blood mononuclear cells (PBMCs), collected at new diagnosis, from a patient treated with antithyroid drugs. The CDR3 is CASSQDMDRASYEQYF. The CDR3 region has the DNA TGTGCCAGCAGCCAAGATATGGACAGGGCCTCCTACGAGCAGTACTTC.